A single T cell receptor beta chain is shown here with its context. This record comes from a study of shared clonotypes between healthy human individuals. Study-level background: Per-donor plates numbered three CD4 naive, three CD4 memory, two CD8 naive and one CD8 memory.

CD45RA-negative memory and CD45RA+ naive subsets were split from the CD4+ cells. Produced via immunoSEQ multiplex PCR; TCRdb's table is partial and in-frame only. The sample lists about 510,000 clones, about 96% seen once, with about 0.054% in the top ten. V was clipped by 5 bases and J by 4 bases; unmatched bases: 4. This CDR3 comprises 15 residues. CDR1 SGHAT and CDR2 FQDESV come from the germline V gene (reference sequence). The receptor's source is a woman aged 25 to 45 in good health. Input material: naive CD4+ T cells sorted from blood. This sample's subset: CD45RA+ positively selected. V is TRBV11-1 and J is TRBJ2-7; TRBD2 matches 14 bases. CDR3 in DNA: TGTGCCAGCAGCCTAGGGACTAGCGGGAGTTACGAGCAGTACTTC. Its protein product is CASSLGTSGSYEQYF.